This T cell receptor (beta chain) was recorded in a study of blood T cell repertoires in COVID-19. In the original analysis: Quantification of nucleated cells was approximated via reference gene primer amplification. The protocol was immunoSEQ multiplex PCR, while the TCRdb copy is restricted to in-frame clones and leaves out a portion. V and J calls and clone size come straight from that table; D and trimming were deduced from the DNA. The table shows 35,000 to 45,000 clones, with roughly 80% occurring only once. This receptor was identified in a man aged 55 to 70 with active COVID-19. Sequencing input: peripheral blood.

The CDR3: CASSLSVTSGELFF. CDR3 DNA sequence: TGCGCCAGCAGCTTGTCCGTGACATCCGGGGAGCTGTTTTTT. The rearrangement uses TRBV5-1 and TRBJ2-2; D gene uncertain. Germline loops: CDR1 SGHRS, CDR2 YFSETQ. The CDR3 extends over 14 amino acids. V lost 1 base to trimming and J lost 6 bases, with 10 bases between them.